The rows below give T cell receptor beta chains drawn from one sample of a study of T cell responses to AZD1222 COVID-19 vaccine. The repertoire was sequenced with immunoSEQ multiplex PCR; TCRdb's copy has only in-frame clones and lacks some. Of some 160,000 clones detected, 85% to 95% appear once; the ten largest clones hold approximately 1%. The sample was peripheral blood, taken on day 0 of AZD1222 vaccination. The source of these receptors is an adult in good health. Both conserved end residues are part of each CDR3. The D gene is left open where the match is weak. A clone size is listed for some rows: how often the clone was seen (once, few, many), or a class if it is expanded.

D gene,J gene,V gene,clone size,CDR3 protein,CDR3 DNA
.,TRBJ2-7,TRBV27,.,CASSPRTESSYEQYF,TGTGCCAGCAGTCCCCGGACTGAGAGCTCCTACGAGCAGTACTTC
TRBD1,TRBJ1-2,TRBV10-3,.,CASEDRDGLYYGYTF,TGTGCGTCGGAGGACAGGGACGGTCTCTACTATGGCTACACCTTC
TRBD1,TRBJ1-2,TRBV19,.,CASQGQGYYGYTF,TGTGCCAGCCAAGGACAGGGGTACTATGGCTACACCTTC
.,TRBJ2-3,TRBV7-2,.,CASSLIATYGYTQYF,TGTGCCAGCAGCTTAATCGCGACCTACGGGTATACGCAGTATTTT
.,TRBJ2-7,TRBV12-3/TRBV12-4,.,CASSRQEYYEQYF,TGTGCCAGCAGCAGACAGGAGTACTACGAGCAGTACTTC
TRBD2,TRBJ2-5,TRBV5-4,.,CASSAPGTMARETQYF,TGTGCCAGCAGCGCCCCCGGGACTATGGCTCGCGAGACCCAGTACTTC
TRBD1,TRBJ2-4,TRBV6-1,once,CASSERGLAKNIQYF,TGTGCCAGCAGTGAGAGGGGGCTAGCCAAAAACATTCAGTACTTC
.,TRBJ1-4,TRBV2,.,CASTNMPVIEKLFF,TGTGCCAGCACCAACATGCCGGTGATCGAAAAACTGTTTTTT
TRBD2,TRBJ2-1,TRBV5-5,.,CASSSKSGLAYNEQFF,TGTGCCAGCAGCTCGAAATCCGGACTAGCTTACAATGAGCAGTTCTTC
.,TRBJ1-4,TRBV5-1,.,CASSTGGGEKLFF,TGCGCCAGCAGTACCGGGGGCGGTGAAAAACTGTTTTTT
TRBD1,TRBJ2-3,TRBV19,once,CASSKGQITDTQYF,TGTGCCAGTAGTAAGGGACAGATCACAGATACGCAGTATTTT
.,TRBJ1-2,TRBV19,few,CASTRDGSYGYTF,TGTGCCAGTACCCGGGACGGGAGCTATGGCTACACCTTC
TRBD1,TRBJ2-3,TRBV11-2,.,CASSSRGTDTQYF,TGTGCCAGCAGTAGCAGGGGGACAGATACGCAGTATTTT
TRBD2,TRBJ2-1,TRBV2,.,CASSGGGYNEQFF,TGTGCCAGCAGCGGGGGGGGATACAATGAGCAGTTCTTC
.,TRBJ1-5,TRBV4-2,.,CASSQAFYGSGISNQPQHF,TGTGCCAGCAGCCAAGCTTTCTACGGTTCAGGTATTAGCAATCAGCCCCAGCATTTT
.,TRBJ1-5,TRBV15,.,CATSRDWQGNQPQHF,TGTGCCACCAGCAGAGATTGGCAGGGGAACCAGCCCCAGCATTTT
TRBD1,TRBJ1-1,TRBV5-1,.,CASSLYGTENTEAFF,TGCGCCAGCAGCTTGTACGGGACAGAGAACACTGAAGCTTTCTTT
.,TRBJ2-7,TRBV7-6,.,CASSYSTGQTYEQYF,TGTGCCAGCAGCTACTCGACAGGCCAAACCTACGAGCAGTACTTC
TRBD2,TRBJ2-3,TRBV5-1,.,CASSAGTSGWTDTQYF,TGCGCCAGCAGCGCCGGGACTAGCGGGTGGACAGATACGCAGTATTTT
.,TRBJ1-3,TRBV10-3,few,CAISRPSSGNTIYF,TGTGCCATCAGTCGTCCTTCCTCTGGAAACACCATATATTTT
.,TRBJ1-6,TRBV5-1,.,CASSLLTGSLDSPLHF,TGCGCCAGCAGCTTGTTAACGGGTTCTTTGGATTCACCCCTCCACTTT
TRBD1,TRBJ2-4,TRBV7-2,.,CASSDRDRGFGNIQYF,TGTGCCAGCAGCGACCGGGACAGGGGTTTCGGAAACATTCAGTACTTC
TRBD2,TRBJ2-1,TRBV6-5,.,CASSSGTSRYHEQFF,TGTGCCAGCAGTAGCGGGACTAGTAGGTACCATGAGCAGTTCTTC
.,TRBJ1-1,TRBV9,few,CASSPGGAEAFF,TGTGCCAGCAGCCCCGGTGGGGCGGAAGCTTTCTTT
.,TRBJ1-5,TRBV12-3/TRBV12-4,once,CASSQNRNQPQHF,TGTGCCAGCAGTCAAAATCGGAATCAGCCCCAGCATTTT
.,TRBJ1-4,TRBV19,once,CASSPTPGLLGFF,TGTGCCAGTAGTCCCACCCCCGGCCTCTTGGGATTTTTT
.,TRBJ2-7,TRBV6-5,.,CASSSLTAPYEQYF,TGTGCCAGCAGTTCCCTGACAGCTCCCTACGAGCAGTACTTC
.,TRBJ2-4,TRBV3-1/TRBV3-2,.,CASSQEAYIQYF,TGTGCCAGCAGCCAAGAAGCATACATTCAGTACTTC
.,TRBJ2-2,TRBV5-1,.,CASSIFRGNTGELFF,TGCGCCAGCAGCATTTTCAGGGGTAACACCGGGGAGCTGTTTTTT
.,TRBJ2-7,TRBV5-1,.,CASSLNHGRALSYEQYF,TGCGCCAGCAGCTTGAATCACGGCAGGGCGTTGTCCTACGAGCAGTACTTC
.,TRBJ1-1,TRBV7-9,.,CASSERTVNTEAFF,TGTGCCAGCAGCGAACGGACGGTGAACACTGAAGCTTTCTTT
.,TRBJ2-5,TRBV5-1,.,CASSPGIGSQETQYF,TGCGCCAGCAGCCCTGGAATCGGATCCCAAGAGACCCAGTACTTC
TRBD1,TRBJ1-4,TRBV7-2,.,CASSSTGGGEKLFF,TGTGCCAGCAGCTCGACAGGGGGCGGGGAAAAACTGTTTTTT
.,TRBJ1-5,TRBV5-1,once,CASSPGSGDSNQPQHF,TGCGCCAGCAGCCCTGGTTCGGGGGACAGCAATCAGCCCCAGCATTTT
.,TRBJ1-6,TRBV19,.,CASSIQKTLLGSPLHF,TGTGCCAGTAGTATCCAAAAGACATTACTGGGATCACCCCTCCACTTT
.,TRBJ2-2,TRBV7-9,.,CASSRNTGELFF,TGTGCCAGCAGCAGGAACACCGGGGAGCTGTTTTTT
TRBD2,TRBJ2-1,TRBV19,.,CASSLSFLGLADYNEQFF,TGTGCCAGTAGTTTAAGCTTCCTGGGACTAGCGGACTACAATGAGCAGTTCTTC
.,TRBJ2-2,TRBV3-1/TRBV3-2,.,CASSQDLTPNTGELFF,TGTGCCAGCAGCCAAGATTTGACTCCGAACACCGGGGAGCTGTTTTTT
.,TRBJ1-5,TRBV19,.,CASSIRQRINQPQHF,TGTGCCAGTAGTATACGACAGAGGATTAATCAGCCCCAGCATTTT
TRBD2,TRBJ2-1,TRBV7-2,once,CASSPHSGAYNEQFF,TGTGCCAGCAGCCCTCATAGCGGGGCTTACAATGAGCAGTTCTTC
.,TRBJ1-4,TRBV19,.,CASSIPRAREVEKLFF,TGTGCCAGTAGTATACCTCGGGCCAGGGAGGTTGAAAAACTGTTTTTT
TRBD1,TRBJ1-3,TRBV9,.,CASSFTNRGLGNTIYF,TGTGCCAGCAGCTTTACGAACAGGGGGCTGGGAAACACCATATATTTT
.,TRBJ1-3,TRBV6-2/TRBV6-3,.,CASSYSPARSSGNTIYF,TGTGCCAGCAGTTACTCGCCGGCGCGGAGCTCTGGAAACACCATATATTTT
TRBD1,TRBJ1-6,TRBV28,.,CASSLSDRGSLHF,TGTGCCAGCAGTTTATCGGACAGGGGCTCCCTCCACTTT
.,TRBJ1-3,TRBV11-2,once,CASSKSGNTIYF,TGTGCCAGCAGCAAGAGCGGAAACACCATATATTTT
.,TRBJ1-1,TRBV3-1/TRBV3-2,.,CASSPRLLNTEAFF,TGTGCCAGCAGCCCTCGATTGTTGAACACTGAAGCTTTCTTT
.,TRBJ2-7,TRBV5-6,few,CASSSAGGPISYEQYF,TGTGCCAGCAGCTCCGCAGGGGGGCCTATCTCCTACGAGCAGTACTTC
.,TRBJ1-2,TRBV7-9,.,CASSRGDNYGYTF,TGTGCCAGCAGCCGGGGGGATAACTATGGCTACACCTTC